Described below is a single TCR beta chain sequence and its context. This clonotype was picked up a small number of times. Its antigen is unknown. Nothing much larger sits one base from this clone, and base qualities are not available. This entry belongs to a study of T-cell reconstitution after alpha-beta-depleted transplantation in children (TCRdb year 2016). Regarding the complete study: T-cell immune reconstitution after TCRalphabeta/CD19-depleted allogeneic hematopoietic cell transplantation in children was quantitatively tracked in the study by means of TCR repertoire profiling.

Receptor libraries were prepared by PCR. Sequenced on an Illumina HiSeq 2500. To normalize quantification of the TCRbeta repertoire, the TCR libraries were built with molecular barcoding that relied on unique molecular identifiers. TCRdb trimmed the raw reads at Q25, called clones with MiXCR and kept productive beta chains. Rows with a matching CDR3 protein are joined into one entry that keeps the most common DNA and genes. Recorded for this sample are approximately 220,000 distinct CDR3 sequences; roughly 18% of them occurred a single time. Of the sample, approximately 40% falls within the top ten clones. V lost 5 bases and J lost 0 bases; the stretch between them is 20 bases long. The CDR3 has 17 amino acids, counting the end cysteine and phenylalanine. Only CDR3 DNA is held: 51 bases, read in frame from base 1. The label giving this sample's treatment or condition can be read as: allogeneic hematopoietic cell transplantation with graft depleted of TCRalphabeta T cells and CD19 B cells. TCRalphabeta/CD19-depleted allogeneic hematopoietic cell grafts were given to the transplant recipients, all of whom were children.

Broader findings and caveats from the paper: The frequencies of hyperexpanded clones fell over the following months, and after one year, T-cell counts and TCRbeta diversity were mostly attributed to newly produced T cells. In some patients, high TCRbeta diversity at day 60 was attributed to recipient T cells and intrathymic progenitors that had survived conditioning. The apparently early recovery of alphabetaT-cell counts about two months after transplant reportedly depended on only several hundred rapidly expanded clones that came from non-depleted graft cells.

The chain is made from TRBV12-3 or TRBV12-4 and TRBJ2-7; the D gene is possibly TRBD1 or TRBD2, with 5 bases matching each. The source was PBMCs, mostly from graft donor cells, collected 360 days after TCRalphabeta/CD19-depleted stem cell transplant. This TCR derives from a male patient under 10 years old who had a stem cell transplant for acute lymphoblastic leukemia, so the T cells may come from the graft donor. At the DNA level, the sequence is TGTGCCAGCAGTCTAACGGGACGCCTTGACTTCTCCTACGAGCAGTACTTC. It is translated as CASSLTGRLDFSYEQYF.